These T cell receptor beta chains were read from a single sample in a study of T cell responses to AZD1222 COVID-19 vaccine. TCRdb keeps only in-frame clones here, not all; method: immunoSEQ multiplex PCR. The sample lists 120,000 or so clones, approximately 89% seen once, with 4% to 6% in the top ten. Sequences were derived from peripheral blood, sampled on day 0 of AZD1222 vaccination. The origin of the receptors is an adult in good health. Each CDR3 is given with its conserved first and last residue. The D gene is left open where the match is weak. Clone size is not always given. Where it is, it says once, few, many or a class for expanded clones.

CDR3 DNA,CDR3 protein,D gene,clone size,V gene,J gene
TGTGCCAGTAGTGCCGTCGGTGGTGAAAAACTGTTTTTT,CASSAVGGEKLFF,NA,NA,TRBV19,TRBJ1-4
TGTGCCAGCAGTTTGACAATTAACTATGGCTACACCTTC,CASSLTINYGYTF,NA,NA,TRBV28,TRBJ1-2
TGTGCCAGCAGCACGAGCCTCAGTCGGGCAGATACGCAGTATTTT,CASSTSLSRADTQYF,NA,NA,TRBV11-2,TRBJ2-3
TGTGCCAGCAGTTACAGGGACACCGGGGAGCTGTTTTTT,CASSYRDTGELFF,NA,NA,TRBV6-2/TRBV6-3,TRBJ2-2
TGTGCCAGCAGTTACTCGGGCAGCTTGAACACTGAAGCTTTCTTT,CASSYSGSLNTEAFF,NA,NA,TRBV6-5,TRBJ1-1
TGTGCCAGTAGTATTCTGTCCTCCACAGATACGCAGTATTTT,CASSILSSTDTQYF,NA,NA,TRBV19,TRBJ2-3
TGCAGTGCTAGTGATGGCCCCTATGGCTACACCTTC,CSASDGPYGYTF,NA,once,TRBV20-1,TRBJ1-2
TGTGCCAGCAGTTCCGACACCGGGACAGGGGCCGAGCAGTACTTC,CASSSDTGTGAEQYF,TRBD1,NA,TRBV6-5,TRBJ2-7
TGTGCCAGCAGTTTGGGGGGGATCGGCACTGAAGCTTTCTTT,CASSLGGIGTEAFF,NA,NA,TRBV27,TRBJ1-1
TGTGCCAGCAGTCCGGTGGACTACGAGCAGTACTTC,CASSPVDYEQYF,NA,NA,TRBV6-2/TRBV6-3,TRBJ2-7
TGCGCCAGCAGCTTGGAGCCAGGGGGGATCTACGAGCAGTACTTC,CASSLEPGGIYEQYF,NA,NA,TRBV5-1,TRBJ2-7
TGTGCCAGCAGCCCTGACCCGACGGGGGCCAAAAACATTCAGTACTTC,CASSPDPTGAKNIQYF,NA,NA,TRBV6-4,TRBJ2-4
TGTGCCAGCAGCTTCCAGGGGACCCTCTACGAGCAGTACTTC,CASSFQGTLYEQYF,NA,NA,TRBV7-8,TRBJ2-7
TGTGCCAGCAGCTCGGGACCTAACTATGGCTACACCTTC,CASSSGPNYGYTF,NA,NA,TRBV11-2,TRBJ1-2
TGCGCCAGCAGCCAAGGGACCGGTGGTGAGCAGTTCTTC,CASSQGTGGEQFF,NA,NA,TRBV4-3,TRBJ2-1
TGTGCCAGCAGCTTCTACACAGATACGCAGTATTTT,CASSFYTDTQYF,NA,NA,TRBV7-3,TRBJ2-3
TGTGCCAGCAGTTCCCGGTGGGAGCAGTACTTC,CASSSRWEQYF,NA,NA,TRBV12-3/TRBV12-4,TRBJ2-7
TGTGCCAGCAGCTACCGGACGGAGGGGGAGACCCAGTACTTC,CASSYRTEGETQYF,NA,NA,TRBV11-2,TRBJ2-5
TGTGCCAGTAGTGGCAATCAGCCCCAGCATTTT,CASSGNQPQHF,NA,NA,TRBV19,TRBJ1-5
TGCGCCAGCAGCCAAGAAGCGGGTGGGATCGGGGAGCTGTTTTTT,CASSQEAGGIGELFF,NA,NA,TRBV4-3,TRBJ2-2
TGCGCCAACAGCCAGGGACAGGGGTGGTCACCCCTCCACTTT,CANSQGQGWSPLHF,TRBD1,NA,TRBV4-1,TRBJ1-6
TGCGCCAGCAGCCAAGATGAGCGTCGTTCACCCCTCCACTTT,CASSQDERRSPLHF,NA,NA,TRBV4-3,TRBJ1-6
TGTGCCAGCAGGATACCGAACACTGAAGCTTTCTTT,CASRIPNTEAFF,NA,once,TRBV28,TRBJ1-1
TGTGCCAGCAGCCCGATGTACAGCTCCTACGAGCAGTACTTC,CASSPMYSSYEQYF,NA,NA,TRBV11-2,TRBJ2-7
TGTGCCAGTGGCATGGACAGGGTAGGGGAAAAACTGTTTTTT,CASGMDRVGEKLFF,TRBD1,NA,TRBV19,TRBJ1-4
TGTGCCAGCAGCCCCCGGGTGGGGCCGGAGACCCAGTACTTC,CASSPRVGPETQYF,NA,NA,TRBV7-2,TRBJ2-5
TGCGCCAGCAGCTTGTTGACAGGGGGAGATACGCAGTATTTT,CASSLLTGGDTQYF,TRBD1,NA,TRBV5-1,TRBJ2-3
TGTGCCAGCAGTGAACTGGCAGGGGGCTCTTCTAACTATGGCTACACCTTC,CASSELAGGSSNYGYTF,TRBD1,NA,TRBV2,TRBJ1-2
TGTGCCAGCAGTCTGACAGGCAAAGAGACCCAGTACTTC,CASSLTGKETQYF,NA,NA,TRBV12-3/TRBV12-4,TRBJ2-5
TGCAGTCCCAGGGACCAAGAGACCCAGTACTTC,CSPRDQETQYF,NA,NA,TRBV20-1,TRBJ2-5
TGTGCCAGCAGCCTTGGGAGGGGTGGTGAAAAACTGTTTTTT,CASSLGRGGEKLFF,NA,NA,TRBV11-2,TRBJ1-4
TGTGCCAGCAGTGAACAGGGAATTAACTATGGCTACACCTTC,CASSEQGINYGYTF,NA,NA,TRBV6-1,TRBJ1-2
TGTGCCACCACTAACGACTATGGCTACACCTTC,CATTNDYGYTF,NA,NA,TRBV10-3,TRBJ1-2
TGCGCCAGCAGCTGGGGACAGGGGGGCCACGAGCAGTACTTC,CASSWGQGGHEQYF,TRBD1,NA,TRBV5-1,TRBJ2-7
TGTGCCAGTAGTACAGGGGTCCAAGAGACCCAGTACTTC,CASSTGVQETQYF,NA,NA,TRBV19,TRBJ2-5
TGTGCCAGCTCACCACCGACAGGGGGCGTTAATACGCAGTATTTT,CASSPPTGGVNTQYF,TRBD1,NA,TRBV18,TRBJ2-3
TGTGCTAGTGGTTTGGGTCTACAGGCCTTTGGCACAGATACGCAGTATTTT,CASGLGLQAFGTDTQYF,NA,once,TRBV12-5,TRBJ2-3
TGTGCCAGCAGAAGTACAGGGATCTCAGGTCAGCCCCAGCATTTT,CASRSTGISGQPQHF,NA,NA,TRBV28,TRBJ1-5
TGCGCCAGCAGCCAAGATTTAACGGGCTGGTACTATGGCTACACCTTC,CASSQDLTGWYYGYTF,NA,NA,TRBV4-3,TRBJ1-2